The text below deals with one T cell receptor beta chain. The data derive from a study of beta chain features in type 1 diabetes. Reverse transcribing all isolated RNA meant expressed TCRB transcripts were sequenced. Some clones are missing from TCRdb's copy, which holds only in-frame ones; the method was immunoSEQ multiplex PCR. The sample lists 400,000 to 600,000 clones, about 30% occurring once. This TCR was sampled from a man aged 18 to 35 in good health. Specimen: naive CD4+ T cells from blood.

Written as DNA, the CDR3 is TGTGCCAGCAGCCACAGGGGGACTGAAGCTTTCTTT. It specifies CASSHRGTEAFF. This chain joins TRBV6-6 and TRBJ1-1, with 8 bases identical to TRBD1. Looked up from germline, CDR1 is MNHNY and CDR2 is SVGAGI (reference sequence). Trimming removed 6 bases from V and 5 bases from J; junction bases left unmatched: 2. CDR3 size: 12 residues.